Below are 20 T cell receptor beta chains sequenced from a single sample in a study of graft-versus-host responses after intestinal transplantation. The protocol was immunoSEQ multiplex PCR, while the TCRdb copy is restricted to in-frame clones and leaves out a portion. The sample consists of some 120,000 clones, roughly nine tenths of them appearing once. For these TCRs, the target antigens are not known. This specimen was unstimulated CD4+ T cells sorted from spleen or lymph node cells, taken before intestinal transplant. The receptor set was obtained from a human donor who received an intestinal transplant.

The V call is TRBV15, the J call TRBJ2-5; D is possibly TRBD1 (6 bases). V was pared by 1 base and J by 4 bases, with 19 bases between. The CDR3 extends over 17 amino acids. Germline loops: CDR1 LNHNV, CDR2 YYDKDF (reference sequence). CDR3 nucleotide sequence: TGTGCCACCAGCAGAGGCAGGGGAAGGATTCGGGGAGAGACCCAGTACTTC. The encoded protein is CATSRGRGRIRGETQYF.

About this clone: Different DNA sequences within this sample yield the same CDR3. This chain joins TRBV5-1 and TRBJ1-1; 7 positions match TRBD1. The V and J ends lost 4 bases and 1 base, in that order; junction bases with no gene match: 7. The CDR3 sequence is 15 residues long. Germline V gene lookup returns CDR1 SGHRS and CDR2 YFSETQ. The CDR3 coding sequence is TGCGCCAGCAGCAGATCCACAGGGGCGAACACTGAAGCTTTCTTT. This encodes CASSRSTGANTEAFF.

This rearrangement joins TRBV20-1 to TRBJ2-5; a possible D gene is TRBD2 (5 bases). The CDR3 covers 11 residues. V dropped 4 bases and J dropped 5 bases, with 8 bases sitting between them. CDR1 and CDR2 from the germline V gene are DFQATT and SNEGSKA (reference sequence). CDR3 in amino acids: CSAIRGETQYF. CDR3 DNA: TGCAGTGCTATCCGCGGGGAGACCCAGTACTTC.

The genes are TRBV28 and TRBJ1-2; D gene unclear. Germline V gene lookup returns CDR1 MDHEN and CDR2 SYDVKM. The CDR3 consists of 14 residues. Trimming took off 2 bases at V and 6 bases at J, with 13 bases between the two ends. Written as DNA, the CDR3 is TGTGCCAGCAGTTTAAGATTGAGGGCCAATGGCTACACCTTC. Encoded protein: CASSLRLRANGYTF.

V and J are TRBV6-5 and TRBJ2-7; 7 nucleotides match TRBD1. The V gene's germline CDR1 is MNHEY and CDR2 SVGAGI. The CDR3 spans 14 residues. Losses at the gene ends were 5 bases for V and 5 bases for J; bases not matched to a gene: 9. CDR3 sequence: CASSRQGGLDEQYF. The CDR3 DNA is TGTGCCAGCAGTAGACAGGGTGGGTTGGACGAGCAGTACTTC.

The genes are TRBV18 and TRBJ1-4; D is unclear. The length of the CDR3 is 17 residues. V dropped 3 bases and J dropped 5 bases, with 19 bases sitting between them. The germline V gene has CDR1 KGHSH and CDR2 LQKENI. CDR3: CASSPAPRQAGNEKLFF. The CDR3 nucleotides read TGTGCCAGCTCACCGGCTCCTCGGCAGGCTGGGAATGAAAAACTGTTTTTT.

The chain employs TRBV5-1 and TRBJ2-7; maybe TRBD1 (5 bases). The CDR3 extends over 14 amino acids. V was trimmed by 4 bases and J by 2 bases, leaving 13 bases between them. Germline loops: CDR1 SGHRS, CDR2 YFSETQ. CDR3 residues: CASSTLDTAYEQYF. The CDR3, as DNA: TGCGCCAGCAGCACCTTGGACACCGCCTACGAGCAGTACTTC.

The chain has TRBV5-4 and TRBJ2-1; 12 nucleotides line up with TRBD2. Unmatched junction bases numbered 6, after V lost 4 bases and J lost 10 bases. Looked up from germline, CDR1 is SGHNT and CDR2 is YYREEE (reference sequence). The length of the CDR3 is 14 residues. CDR3 coding DNA: TGTGCCAGCAGCCACCCAGGACTAGCGGGGGAGCAGTTCTTC. This translates into CASSHPGLAGEQFF.

The chain couples TRBV4-1 to TRBJ1-1; 7 positions agree with TRBD1. Germline trimming cut 6 bases from V and 4 bases from J; bases unmatched to any gene: 11. The CDR3 loop spans 15 amino acids. The germline V gene has CDR1 MGHRA and CDR2 YSYEKL. The CDR3, as DNA: TGCGCCAGCAGGAGCTACCGGGACAGAATCACTGAAGCTTTCTTT. This translates into CASRSYRDRITEAFF.

The chain couples TRBV5-6 to TRBJ1-5; tentative D call: TRBD1 (6 bases). CDR3 length: 17 residues. Germline V gene sequence: CDR1 SGHDT, CDR2 YYEEEE. Trimming took 0 bases from V and 0 from J, leaving 13 bases between them. The chain's CDR3 is CASSLGGHDLSNQPQHF. The CDR3 DNA sequence: TGTGCCAGCAGCTTGGGGGGACATGACCTTAGCAATCAGCCCCAGCATTTT.

This chain links TRBV7-2 with TRBJ2-5; TRBD1 matches at 8 bases. This CDR3 contains 14 residues. CDR1 is SGHTA and CDR2 is FQGNSA in the germline V gene. The junction had 10 bases not matched to a gene; V was cut back by 6 bases and J by 7 bases. The chain's CDR3 is CASSSWTGKGTQYF. The CDR3 nucleotides read TGTGCCAGCAGTTCCTGGACAGGGAAGGGGACCCAGTACTTC.

J is TRBJ2-2 and V is TRBV11-2; 9 nucleotides align to TRBD2. The CDR3 is made up of 16 amino acids. Per the germline V gene, CDR1 is SGHAT and CDR2 is FQNNGV. The trim removed 3 bases at V and 2 bases at J, leaving 4 bases unmatched. For the CDR3, the DNA is TGTGCCAGCAGCTTCACTAGCGGGCCTAACACCGGGGAGCTGTTTTTT. Protein sequence: CASSFTSGPNTGELFF. Full variable domain (outside the CDR3, taken from reference TRBV11-2 and TRBJ2-2): EAGVAQSPRYKIIEKRQSVAFWCNPISGHATLYWYQQILGQGPKLLIQFQNNGVVDDSQLPKDRFSAERLKGVDSTLKIQPAKLEDSAVYLCASSFTSGPNTGELFFGEGSRLTVL.

This sequence joins TRBV10-2 and TRBJ1-1; no definite D call. This CDR3 spans 13 amino acids. CDR1 is WSHSY and CDR2 is SAAADI in the germline V gene. The V end was cut by 2 bases, the J end by 0 bases, with 4 bases between. The CDR3 DNA reads TGCGCCAGCAGTGAGCACATGAACACTGAAGCTTTCTTT. This gives the protein CASSEHMNTEAFF.

This chain connects TRBV19 to TRBJ1-1, with 9 bases aligning to TRBD1. This CDR3 comprises 14 residues. After removal of 4 bases from V and 4 bases from J, the junction contained 4 bases not matched to a gene. Germline CDR1 reads LNHDA; CDR2 reads SQIVND (reference sequence). The CDR3 bases are TGTGCCAGTAGTAGAGGACAGGGGACCACTGAAGCTTTCTTT. It translates to CASSRGQGTTEAFF.

The chain has TRBV11-2 and TRBJ1-1; D may be TRBD1 (5 bases). The V gene lost 0 bases and the J gene lost 7 bases, with 12 bases spanning the gap. CDR1 and CDR2 from the germline V gene are SGHAT and FQNNGV. CDR3 length: 14 residues. DNA of the CDR3: TGTGCCAGCAGCTTAGATGTAGGGGTGGGTGAAGCTTTCTTT. Its protein is CASSLDVGVGEAFF. Full variable domain (outside the CDR3, taken from reference TRBV11-2 and TRBJ1-1): EAGVAQSPRYKIIEKRQSVAFWCNPISGHATLYWYQQILGQGPKLLIQFQNNGVVDDSQLPKDRFSAERLKGVDSTLKIQPAKLEDSAVYLCASSLDVGVGEAFFGQGTRLTVV.

The chain couples TRBV7-2 to TRBJ2-5, with D possibly TRBD1 on 5 matching bases. CDR3 size: 13 residues. Germline lookup yields CDR1 SGHTA and CDR2 FQGNSA. With 4 bases removed from V and 3 bases from J, the gap between germline ends came to 9 bases. CDR3 sequence (DNA): TGTGCCAGCAGCTACGACAGAGAAGAGACCCAGTACTTC. This encodes CASSYDREETQYF.

The V call is TRBV10-1, the J call TRBJ2-7, with 9 bases lining up with TRBD1. Germline CDR1 is WNHNN and CDR2 is SYGVQD (reference sequence). The trim removed 7 bases at V and 1 base at J, leaving 11 bases unmatched. This CDR3 is 16 amino acids long. The CDR3 sequence: CASTPRRGQGSYEQYF. In DNA, the CDR3 is TGCGCCAGCACCCCCCGGAGGGGACAGGGTTCCTACGAGCAGTACTTC.

The chain links TRBV6-6 to TRBJ1-1; D perhaps matches TRBD1 (5 bases). The CDR3 spans 14 residues. CDR1 and CDR2 from the germline V gene are MNHNY and SVGAGI (reference sequence). V gave up 6 bases and J gave up 1 base, with 12 bases separating them. Here the CDR3 DNA reads TGTGCCAGCAGGAAAGGGGCCTCGAACACTGAAGCTTTCTTT. Its translation: CASRKGASNTEAFF.

This chain uses TRBV29-1 with TRBJ2-1; TRBD2 agrees at 7 bases. V was clipped by 7 bases and J by 6 bases; unmatched bases: 6. CDR3 length: 12 residues. Germline values: CDR1 SQVTM, CDR2 ANQGSEA. CDR3 bases: TGCAGCGCCAAGTCGGGGGGCAATGAGCAGTTCTTC. This sequence encodes CSAKSGGNEQFF.

J is TRBJ1-6 and V is TRBV11-2; D uncertain. This CDR3 region has 17 residues. The germline V gene encodes CDR1 SGHAT and CDR2 FQNNGV. The V gene lost 3 bases and the J gene lost 0 bases, with 12 bases spanning the gap. In DNA form, the CDR3 reads TGTGCCAGCAGCTTTCGATGGCCCAGCTCCTATAATTCACCCCTCCACTTT. It translates to CASSFRWPSSYNSPLHF.